This T cell receptor beta chain was sequenced for a study of cytomegalovirus exposure and HLA in healthy donors. Study results and limitations: Likely technical artifact: a cluster of highly shared sequence variants.

The PCR was carried out with 60 Vbeta primers and 13 Jbeta primers. Methods used by the authors: An analysis performed later counted roughly 80 million unique TCR beta chains (around 9.9 million of them shared). Libraries were prepared by immunoSEQ multiplex PCR; TCRdb keeps only in-frame clonotypes and omits some of them. Clone size and the V and J calls come from that table; the DNA yielded D and trimming. The profile shows under 200,000 clones, 70% to 85% of them singletons. About this clone itself: What it binds is unknown.

V was shortened by 3 bases and J by 6 bases, with 11 bases between the two germline ends. CDR3 size: 14 residues. Germline CDR1 is SGHTA and CDR2 is FQGNSA. The TCR sequence derives from a man in his fifties or sixties in good health and CMV-seropositive. What was sequenced was PBMCs. V and J are TRBV7-2 and TRBJ2-2, with no clear D. CDR3 sequence reads: CASSFDRSPGELFF. DNA for the CDR3: TGTGCCAGCAGCTTCGATCGGAGCCCCGGGGAGCTGTTTTTT.